What follows describes a single T cell receptor (beta chain). As yet, its antigen is unknown. This entry is derived from a study of T cell responses to AZD1222 COVID-19 vaccine. General study findings and limits: At baseline, just five to seven AZD1222 recipients tested seropositive. Vaccine-related CD4 TCRs covered spike, predominating at 160-218 and 743-854. Spike-specific TCRs gained breadth and depth after people received two AZD1222 doses.

TCRdb's copy holds only in-frame clones and misses some; the assay was immunoSEQ multiplex PCR. This table has about 140,000 clones, roughly 90% appearing once. The CDR3 is made up of 17 amino acids. V shed 0 bases, J shed 5 bases, and the junction held 9 bases outside the gene matches. The germline gives CDR1 ENHRY, CDR2 SYGVKD. The chain employs TRBV10-3 and TRBJ1-1, with 10 nucleotides matching TRBD1. This sample comprised peripheral blood, obtained on day 0 of AZD1222 vaccination. This TCR was recovered from an adult in good health. CDR3 sequence: CAISESPGQGSWTEAFF. The CDR3 bases are TGTGCCATCAGTGAGTCCCCGGGACAGGGGTCGTGGACTGAAGCTTTCTTT.